The 9 T cell receptor beta chains given below trace back to one sample, sequenced in a study of response to subunit inactivated influenza vaccine. Using its own MiXCR run on the RT-PCR reads, TCRdb lists one record per CDR3 protein. The repertoire holds just under 550,000 distinct CDR3 sequences, with approximately 22% as singletons. In addition, the sample was reused for a study of T cells expressing NK-cell markers. According to that study: With UMIs, 5'RACE template switching was used to make TCR beta cDNA.

The specimen was CD4+ T cells sorted from PBMCs, collected approximately 13 days after vaccination. The receptor set was obtained from a man aged 50-60 years who received an inactivated influenza vaccine.

J is TRBJ2-1 and V is TRBV20-1; 7 positions agree with TRBD1. V shed 2 bases and J 4 bases; nucleotides not matched to a gene: 5. Germline-derived CDR1 and CDR2 are DFQATT and SNEGSKA (reference sequence). There are 14 residues in the CDR3. Here the CDR3 reads CSARSGTVYNEQFF. The CDR3 DNA reads as TGCAGTGCTAGATCCGGGACAGTTTACAATGAGCAGTTCTTC.

This clonotype appeared a single time. The CDR3 here is CATSTASSYNEQFF. In DNA form, the CDR3 reads TGTGCCACCAGCACGGCCAGCTCCTACAATGAGCAGTTCTTC. V and J are TRBV15 and TRBJ2-1; D unresolved. The CDR3 contains 14 residues. Germline CDR1 reads LNHNV; CDR2 reads YYDKDF (reference sequence). Trimming removed 4 bases from V and 0 bases from J, with 7 bases in between.

V and J are TRBV27 and TRBJ1-4; 7 nucleotides align to TRBD1. After removal of 5 bases from V and 6 bases from J, the junction contained 6 bases not matched to a gene. Germline V lookup: CDR1 MNHEY, CDR2 SMNVEV (reference sequence). The CDR3 runs to 14 residues. CDR3 nucleotide sequence: TGTGCCAGCAGTGGGACAGCTGGGGATGAAAAACTGTTTTTT. Its protein product is CASSGTAGDEKLFF.

This clonotype has more than one count but fewer than ten. The chain carries TRBV14 and TRBJ2-5, with D possibly being TRBD2 (5 bases). V was shortened by 0 bases and J by 5 bases, with 7 bases between the two germline ends. CDR1 and CDR2 (germline): SGHDN, FVKESK. The CDR3 has 13 residues. As DNA, the CDR3 is TGTGCCAGCAGCCAAGAGTTAGCGGAGACCCAGTACTTC. Translating it yields CASSQELAETQYF.

With regard to this clonotype: Its ends do not fully match the called genes, so a read error is possible. The gene calls are TRBV6-2 or TRBV6-3 and TRBJ2-2; perhaps TRBD2 as D (5 bases). Germline V gene data show CDR1 as MNHEY and CDR2 as SVGEGT. There are 14 residues in the CDR3. DNA for the CDR3: TGTGCCAGCACTCGGACCCCTTTCGACGGGGATCTGTTTTTT. It is translated as CASTRTPFDGDLFF.

This chain links TRBV4-3 with TRBJ2-3; D possibly corresponds to TRBD2 (5 bases). CDR3 length equals 15 residues. The germline V and J ends were trimmed by 0 bases and 7 bases, with 14 bases remaining between them. CDR1 LGHNA and CDR2 YSLEER come from the germline V gene. CDR3 nucleotide sequence: TGCGCCAGCAGCCAAGAGGGAGTGAATCTTAATACGCAGTATTTT. It yields the protein CASSQEGVNLNTQYF.

This clonotype has a count of ten or more. The J gene is TRBJ1-2, the V gene TRBV5-1; D ambiguous. CDR3 length: 14 residues. Looked up from germline, CDR1 is SGHRS and CDR2 is YFSETQ. V lost 4 bases, J lost 2 bases, and 12 bases lay in between. The CDR3 here is CASSTSTPNYGYTF. The CDR3, as DNA: TGCGCCAGCAGCACTTCGACACCGAACTATGGCTACACCTTC. Filled out from reference TRBV5-1 and TRBJ1-2, the complete variable domain reads KAGVTQTPRYLIKTRGQQVTLSCSPISGHRSVSWYQQTPGQGLQFLFEYFSETQRNKGNFPGRFSGRQFSNSRSEMNVSTLELGDSALYLCASSTSTPNYGYTFGSGTRLTVV.

This clonotype was picked up a small number of times. This chain connects TRBV18 to TRBJ2-7; 7 bases are shared with TRBD1. Trimming took 3 bases from V and 5 from J; bases not matched to a gene: 4. Germline V gene sequence: CDR1 KGHSH, CDR2 LQKENI. This CDR3 contains 13 residues. In DNA form, the CDR3 reads TGTGCCAGCTCACCCCTAGGGGGCCACGAGCAGTACTTC. Encoded protein: CASSPLGGHEQYF.

In its sample, this clonotype was seen many times. J is TRBJ2-4 and V is TRBV10-3; no definite D call. The CDR3 covers 17 residues. Germline CDR1 is ENHRY and CDR2 is SYGVKD. V lost 0 bases, J lost 0 bases, and 12 bases lay in between. CDR3 amino acids: CAISESTAGEAKNIQYF. CDR3 nucleotides: TGTGCCATCAGTGAGTCGACTGCAGGAGAAGCCAAAAACATTCAGTACTTC.